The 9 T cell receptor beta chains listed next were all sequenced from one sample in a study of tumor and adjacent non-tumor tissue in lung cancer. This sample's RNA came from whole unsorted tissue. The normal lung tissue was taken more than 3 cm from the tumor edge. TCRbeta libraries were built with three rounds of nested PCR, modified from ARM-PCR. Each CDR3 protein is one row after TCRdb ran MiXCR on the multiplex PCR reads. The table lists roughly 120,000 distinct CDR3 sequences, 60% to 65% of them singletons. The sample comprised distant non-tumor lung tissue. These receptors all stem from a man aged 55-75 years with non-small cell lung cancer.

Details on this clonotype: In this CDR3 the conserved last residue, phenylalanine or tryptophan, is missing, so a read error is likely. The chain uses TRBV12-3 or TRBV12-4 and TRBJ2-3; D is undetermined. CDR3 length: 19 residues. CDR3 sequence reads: CVSSFADIFDFARTDAQYL. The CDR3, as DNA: TGTGTCAGCAGTTTCGCTGACATTTTTGATTTTGCCCGCACAGATGCGCAGTATCTT.

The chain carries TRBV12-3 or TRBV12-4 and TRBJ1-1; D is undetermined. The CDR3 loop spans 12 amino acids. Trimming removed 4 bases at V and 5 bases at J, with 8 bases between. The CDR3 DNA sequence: TGTGCCAGCAGTTGGTTGGGTACTGAAGCTTTCTTT. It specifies CASSWLGTEAFF.

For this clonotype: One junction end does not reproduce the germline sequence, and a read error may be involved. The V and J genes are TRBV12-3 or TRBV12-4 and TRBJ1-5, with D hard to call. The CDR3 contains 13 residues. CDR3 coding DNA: TGTGCCAGTAGATTCAAGGGCAACCAGCCCCAGCATTTT. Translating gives CASRFKGNQPQHF.

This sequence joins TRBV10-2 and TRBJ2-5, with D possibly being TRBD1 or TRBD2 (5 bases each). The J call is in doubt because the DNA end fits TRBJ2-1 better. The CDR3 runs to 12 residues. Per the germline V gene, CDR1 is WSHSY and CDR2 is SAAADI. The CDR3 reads CASSRVFGTQFF. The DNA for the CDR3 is TGCGCCAGCAGTAGGGTGTTTGGGACCCAGTTCTTC.

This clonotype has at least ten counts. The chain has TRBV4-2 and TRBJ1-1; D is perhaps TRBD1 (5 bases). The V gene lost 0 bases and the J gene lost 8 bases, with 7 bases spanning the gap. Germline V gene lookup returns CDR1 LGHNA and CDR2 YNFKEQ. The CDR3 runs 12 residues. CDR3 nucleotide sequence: TGTGCCAGCAGCCAAGAAGAGGGGGAAGCTTTCTTT. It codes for CASSQEEGEAFF.

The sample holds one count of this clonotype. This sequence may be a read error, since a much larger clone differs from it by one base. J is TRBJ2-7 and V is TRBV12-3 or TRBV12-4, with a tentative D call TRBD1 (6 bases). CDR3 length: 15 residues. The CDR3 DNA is TGTGCCAGCAGAGAAGACAGGTCGGCCACCTACGAGCGGTACTTC. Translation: CASREDRSATYERYF.

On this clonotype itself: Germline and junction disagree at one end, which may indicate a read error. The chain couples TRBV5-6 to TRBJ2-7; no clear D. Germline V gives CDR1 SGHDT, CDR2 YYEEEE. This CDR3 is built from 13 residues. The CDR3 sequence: CASSLSHYDEQYF. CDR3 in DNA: TGTGCCAGCAGCTTGTCCCACTACGACGAGCAATACTTC.

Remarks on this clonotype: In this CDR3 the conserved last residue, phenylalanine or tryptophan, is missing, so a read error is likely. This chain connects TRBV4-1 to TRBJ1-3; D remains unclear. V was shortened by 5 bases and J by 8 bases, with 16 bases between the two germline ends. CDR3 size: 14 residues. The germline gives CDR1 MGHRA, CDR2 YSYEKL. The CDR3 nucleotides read TGCGCCAGCAGCTCATCACGGGCAGGAGACACCATATATTCT. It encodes CASSSSRAGDTIYS.

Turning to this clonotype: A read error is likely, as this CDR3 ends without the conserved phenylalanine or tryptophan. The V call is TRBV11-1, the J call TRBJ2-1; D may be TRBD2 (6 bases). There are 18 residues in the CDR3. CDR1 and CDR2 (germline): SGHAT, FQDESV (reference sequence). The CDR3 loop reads CAISLVHGSGLEVNEQFS. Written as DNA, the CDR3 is TGTGCCATCAGCTTGGTCCACGGTAGCGGCCTTGAAGTAAATGAGCAGTTCTCC.